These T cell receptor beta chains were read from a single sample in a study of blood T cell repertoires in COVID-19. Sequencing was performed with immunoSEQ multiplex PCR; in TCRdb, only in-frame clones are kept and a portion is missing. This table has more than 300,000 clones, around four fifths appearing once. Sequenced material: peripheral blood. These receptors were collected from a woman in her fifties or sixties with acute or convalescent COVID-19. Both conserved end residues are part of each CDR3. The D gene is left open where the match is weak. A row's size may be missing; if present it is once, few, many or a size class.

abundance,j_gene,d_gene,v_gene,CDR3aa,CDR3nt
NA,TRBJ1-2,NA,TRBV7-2,CASSLAGGRNYGYTF,TGTGCCAGCAGCTTAGCCGGGGGGCGTAACTATGGCTACACCTTC
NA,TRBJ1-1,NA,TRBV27,CASSSFSLDTEAFF,TGTGCCAGCAGTTCCTTCAGTTTGGACACTGAAGCTTTCTTT
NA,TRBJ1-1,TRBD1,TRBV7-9,CASSDRVRNTEAFF,TGTGCCAGCAGCGACAGGGTCCGGAACACTGAAGCTTTCTTT
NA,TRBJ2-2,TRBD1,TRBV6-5,CASCRDRGTGELFF,TGTGCCAGCTGCCGGGACAGGGGAACCGGGGAGCTGTTTTTT
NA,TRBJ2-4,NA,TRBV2,CAFQRVDIQYF,TGTGCCTTCCAGCGGGTTGACATTCAGTACTTC
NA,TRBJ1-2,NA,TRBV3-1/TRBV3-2,CASSQGRANYGYTF,TGTGCCAGCAGCCAGGGCAGGGCCAACTATGGCTACACCTTC
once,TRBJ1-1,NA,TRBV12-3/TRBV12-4,CASNRQMNTEAFF,TGTGCCAGCAACCGACAGATGAACACTGAAGCTTTCTTT
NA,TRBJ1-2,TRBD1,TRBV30,CAWSVGDRGSYGYTF,TGTGCCTGGAGTGTAGGGGACAGGGGCTCCTATGGCTACACCTTC
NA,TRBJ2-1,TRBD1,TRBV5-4,CASSLGGDSYNEQFF,TGTGCCAGCAGCTTGGGTGGGGACAGCTACAATGAGCAGTTCTTC
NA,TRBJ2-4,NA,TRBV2,CASSQQGLAKNIQYF,TGTGCCAGCAGTCAACAGGGTTTGGCCAAAAACATTCAGTACTTC
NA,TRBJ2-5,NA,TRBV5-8,CASSQYRAETQYF,TGTGCCAGCAGCCAGTACAGGGCAGAGACCCAGTACTTC
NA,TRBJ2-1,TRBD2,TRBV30,CAWSVQLAGDNEQFF,TGTGCCTGGAGTGTACAACTAGCGGGGGACAATGAGCAGTTCTTC
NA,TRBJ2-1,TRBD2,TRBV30,CAWSHGLAGYEQFF,TGTGCCTGGAGTCACGGACTAGCAGGCTATGAGCAGTTCTTC
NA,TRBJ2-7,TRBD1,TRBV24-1,CATSASGQGSYEQYF,TGTGCCACCAGTGCCTCCGGACAGGGGTCCTACGAGCAGTACTTC